The rows below give T cell receptor beta chains drawn from one sample of a study of T cell repertoires in cytomegalovirus infection. TCRdb ran MiXCR on the reads and lists one entry per CDR3 protein. The top ten clones hold about 76% of a sample with approximately 100,000 distinct CDR3 sequences, under 50% of them seen once. No antigens are known for them. The sample in question was CD8+ T cells from cultured PBMCs, obtained from culture after CMV antigen stimulation. These receptors were taken from a human donor in good health (CMV status not recorded). Some clones in this sample may be carry-over from other donors' samples. Each CDR3 is given with its conserved first and last residue. Some rows mark clone size as missing; the rest say once, few, many or name a class of expanded clone.

size: NA; V: TRBV7-6; CDR3: CASSFSGDEQFF
size: many; V: TRBV7-2; CDR3: CASSYYRESYEQYF
size: many; V: TRBV7-2; CDR3: CASSPLRGEGGLSVEQYF
size: few; V: TRBV7-6; CDR3: CASSLAAARYNEQFF
size: many; V: TRBV19; CDR3: CASSLSTENYGYTF
size: many; V: TRBV7-2; CDR3: CASSLDPTAQETQYF
size: NA; V: TRBV27; CDR3: CASSPARQVLSGNTIYF
size: NA; V: TRBV19; CDR3: CASSIPSDRAVQPQHF
size: NA; V: TRBV7-8; CDR3: CASSSRWDYSNQPQHF
size: NA; V: TRBV7-3; CDR3: CASSLNKNTEAFF
size: NA; V: TRBV5-5; CDR3: CASSLGRDDGYTF
size: NA; V: TRBV10-3; CDR3: CAISGLTGVDTQYF
size: few; V: TRBV5-5; CDR3: CASSLEGARRQPQHF
size: many; V: TRBV7-9; CDR3: CASSKGHAVMNTGELFF
size: few; V: TRBV4-2; CDR3: CASSQEYWEGYQPQHF
size: NA; V: TRBV7-2; CDR3: CASSSWTDYGYTF
size: NA; V: TRBV5-4; CDR3: CASSPRSPEGTQYF
size: once; V: TRBV20-1; CDR3: CSARAGGITEAFF
size: NA; V: TRBV27; CDR3: CASSLEGSPLHF
size: NA; V: TRBV9; CDR3: CASSGRWGYTF
size: many; V: TRBV6-5; CDR3: CASSSSAGGGETQYF
size: few; V: TRBV6-2/TRBV6-3; CDR3: CASEGRRNYGYTF
size: NA; V: TRBV5-4; CDR3: CASSVDRRNEQFF
size: NA; V: TRBV20-1; CDR3: CSAREWQSDRYEQYF
size: few; V: TRBV14; CDR3: CASSMTGNYGYTF
size: many; V: TRBV7-2; CDR3: CASSLHSSSNQPQHF
size: many; V: TRBV19; CDR3: CATRTGGTEAFF
size: NA; V: TRBV12-3/TRBV12-4; CDR3: CASSLGTLSSYEQYF
size: NA; V: TRBV4-1; CDR3: CATGGEYNEQFF
size: many; V: TRBV15; CDR3: CATGPGDSSYNSPLHF
size: once; V: TRBV7-9; CDR3: CASSPPRQVRYGYTF
size: few; V: TRBV20-1; CDR3: CSARDRRDSIEETQYF
size: many; V: TRBV7-9; CDR3: CASSLVASGEVQETQYF
size: NA; V: TRBV7-6; CDR3: CASLLGTGSTDTQYF
size: NA; V: TRBV7-2; CDR3: CASSWAPMNTGELFF
size: NA; V: TRBV20-1; CDR3: CSARGSRGNEQFF
size: NA; V: TRBV7-9; CDR3: CASSSTGTGESYTF
size: many; V: TRBV4-2; CDR3: CASSQEGLAGVVWDEQFF
size: NA; V: TRBV29-1; CDR3: CSGRDRDSYEQYF
size: NA; V: TRBV7-8; CDR3: CASSYLTATTDTEAFF
size: many; V: TRBV6-1; CDR3: CASRVRGSEYYNEQFF
size: NA; V: TRBV2; CDR3: CASSPGQGYSYEQYF
size: few; V: TRBV7-9; CDR3: CASSLAATVEAFF
size: NA; V: TRBV7-6; CDR3: CASSFGSVTGELFF
size: few; V: TRBV12-3/TRBV12-4; CDR3: CASRSDSRPLDYGYTF
size: many; V: TRBV5-4; CDR3: CASSAPGQGIYEQYF
size: NA; V: TRBV27; CDR3: CASSFGGRDEKLFF
size: many; V: TRBV7-2; CDR3: CASSPGRPKGDYYGYTF
size: once; V: TRBV19; CDR3: CASTILDRAYGTEAFF
size: NA; V: TRBV27; CDR3: CASSPGGLNEQFF
size: few; V: TRBV11-3; CDR3: CASSLFLGTEAFF
size: many; V: TRBV7-6; CDR3: CASSYEGGVGYEQYF
size: NA; V: TRBV20-1; CDR3: CSARDTLLTDAQYF
size: few; V: TRBV4-1; CDR3: CASSQVRYNEQYF
size: NA; V: TRBV4-3; CDR3: CANSQATDYNEQFF
size: NA; V: TRBV24-1; CDR3: CATSDLAVGQGASYNEQFF
size: few; V: TRBV11-2; CDR3: CASSPLDRPYEQYF
size: many; V: TRBV4-1; CDR3: CASSQETSLGEQYF
size: few; V: TRBV7-8; CDR3: CASSFESSYNSPLHF
size: few; V: TRBV7-9; CDR3: CASSPYFRDEQYF